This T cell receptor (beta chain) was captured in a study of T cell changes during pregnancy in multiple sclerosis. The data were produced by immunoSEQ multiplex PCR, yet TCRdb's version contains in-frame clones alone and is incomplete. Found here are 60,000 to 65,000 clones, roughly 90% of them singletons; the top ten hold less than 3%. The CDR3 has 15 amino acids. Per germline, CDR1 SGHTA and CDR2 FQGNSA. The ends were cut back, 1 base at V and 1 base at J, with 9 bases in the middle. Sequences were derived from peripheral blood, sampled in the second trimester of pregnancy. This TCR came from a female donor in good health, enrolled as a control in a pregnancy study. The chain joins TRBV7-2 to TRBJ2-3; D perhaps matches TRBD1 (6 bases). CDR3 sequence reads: CASSLGGQGTDTQYF. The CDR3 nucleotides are TGTGCCAGCAGCTTAGGGGGGCAGGGCACAGATACGCAGTATTTT.